The 2 T cell receptor beta chains in this list originate from one sample, sequenced in a study of response to subunit inactivated influenza vaccine. TCRdb called the RT-PCR reads again in MiXCR, with one record for every CDR3 protein. The sample lists 500,000 to 700,000 distinct CDR3 sequences; roughly 25% were seen once. This sample was shared with a second study, whose subject was T cells expressing NK-cell markers. That source reports: TCR beta libraries carry UMIs added by 5'RACE template switching.

The sample was CD4+ T cells sorted from PBMCs, taken about 12 days after vaccination. The source is a man aged 50-59 years who received an inactivated influenza vaccine.

This clonotype was counted between two and nine times. This chain connects TRBV18 to TRBJ1-1, with D possibly matching TRBD1 (5 bases). With 7 bases removed from V and 4 bases from J, the gap between germline ends came to 13 bases. This CDR3 has 13 residues. Germline V gene lookup returns CDR1 KGHSH and CDR2 LQKENI. The CDR3 bases are TGTGCCAGCTGGGGACTAGTGGGCACTGAAGCTTTCTTT. Its translation is CASWGLVGTEAFF. The full variable domain, with the rest looked up from reference TRBV18 and TRBJ1-1, is NAGVMQNPRHLVRRRGQEARLRCSPMKGHSHVYWYRQLPEEGLKFMVYLQKENIIDESGMPKERFSAEFPKEGPSILRIQQVVRGDSAAYFCASWGLVGTEAFFGQGTRLTVV.

There are a few counts of this clonotype. The J gene is TRBJ2-7, the V gene TRBV6-2 or TRBV6-3; D ambiguous. This CDR3 comprises 13 residues. The V and J ends lost 3 bases and 3 bases respectively, with 9 bases between them. Germline V lookup: CDR1 MNHEY, CDR2 SVGEGT. The CDR3, as DNA: TGTGCCAGCAGTTATGACGGTTACTACGAGCAGTACTTC. This translates into CASSYDGYYEQYF.